This T cell receptor (beta chain) was recorded in a study of regulatory T cells. Notes on the study in general: Hydrophobic residues at CDR3 positions 6 and 7 were enriched in conventional CD4+ T cells of CD3G-deficient patients. In patients, unique TRB V-J pairs were restricted and V/J usage skewed, especially in Tregs.

Autoimmunity was present in every CD3G-deficient patient, worse in two. Regulatory (CD25-high CD127-low) and conventional (CD25-low CD127-high) CD4+ T cells were sorted separately. The PCR used 52 TRBV and 13 TRBJ primers. Some clones are missing from TCRdb's copy, which holds only in-frame ones; the method was immunoSEQ multiplex PCR. Seen here are tens of thousands of clones, 85% to 95% observed once, and the top ten hold 1.5% to 1.8%. The ends were cut back, 7 bases at V and 4 bases at J, with 16 bases in the middle. Germline V gene data show CDR1 as SNHLY and CDR2 as FYNNEI. The length of the CDR3 is 14 residues. Remarks on this clone: Its specificity is unknown.

Specimen: conventional CD4+ T cells sorted from blood. The chain couples TRBV2 to TRBJ2-5; D is perhaps TRBD1 (5 bases). The TCR was taken from a person between 18 and 35 years old with CD3G deficiency. The CDR3 nucleotides are TGTGCCAGCATTCGGAGACAGCGCCCAGAGACCCAGTACTTC. Amino acids: CASIRRQRPETQYF.